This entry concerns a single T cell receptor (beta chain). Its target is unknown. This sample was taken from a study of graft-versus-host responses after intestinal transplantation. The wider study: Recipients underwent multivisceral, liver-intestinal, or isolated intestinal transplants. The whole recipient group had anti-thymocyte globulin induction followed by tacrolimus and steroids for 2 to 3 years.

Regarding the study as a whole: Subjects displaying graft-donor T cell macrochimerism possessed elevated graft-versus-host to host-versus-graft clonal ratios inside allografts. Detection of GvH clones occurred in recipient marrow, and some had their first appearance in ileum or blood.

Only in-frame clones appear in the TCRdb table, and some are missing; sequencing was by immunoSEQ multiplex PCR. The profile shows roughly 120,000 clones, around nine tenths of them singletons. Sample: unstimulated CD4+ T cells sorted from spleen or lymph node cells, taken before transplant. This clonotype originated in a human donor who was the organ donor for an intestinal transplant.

The CDR3 reads CASSPPGLMYEQFF. Written as DNA, the CDR3 is TGTGCCAGCTCACCACCGGGGCTAATGTATGAGCAGTTCTTC. The J gene is TRBJ2-1, the V gene TRBV18; tentatively, D is TRBD1 (5 bases). The length of the CDR3 is 14 residues. V lost 0 bases, J lost 8 bases, and 11 bases lay in between. CDR1 is KGHSH, CDR2 LQKENI, per germline.